This T cell receptor (beta chain) was sequenced during a study of siplizumab effects on memory and regulatory T cells. Between the trimmed V and J ends, which lost 3 bases and 4 bases, there was a span of 15 bases. The CDR3 length is 15 residues. The germline V gene encodes CDR1 LNHDA and CDR2 SQIVND (reference sequence). The table came from immunoSEQ multiplex PCR; TCRdb's copy has only in-frame clones and leaves some out. The sample has 70,000 to 95,000 clones, more than 95% seen once; the top ten hold around 0.029%. The source is a human donor in good health. Sequenced material: naive CD4+ T cells sorted from blood. The chain employs TRBV19 and TRBJ1-2; D is unresolved. Here the CDR3 DNA reads TGTGCCAGTAGTATGTATTCTTCGGTCTCCTATGGCTACACCTTC. Translated, it gives CASSMYSSVSYGYTF.